The 21 T cell receptor beta chains reported below all come from one sample, sequenced in a study of blood T cell repertoires in COVID-19 (dated by TCRdb to the early 2020s). Library preparation employed the immunoSEQ multiplex PCR assay. This immuneACCESS table, as held by TCRdb, lists in-frame sequences with V and J called but not all clones. Of the missing ones, under half trace to an unresolved V gene in checked studies; the others have no known cause. The sample has some 240,000 clones on record, 84% of them singletons. The ten largest clones capture about 1.5% of the sample. Sequencing used peripheral blood. The receptors were gathered from a woman aged 40 to 50 who had recovered from COVID-19.

The gene calls are TRBV7-2 and TRBJ1-1, with 7 bases aligning to TRBD1. V lost 4 bases and J lost 1; bases outside the gene matches: 3. The CDR3 spans 14 residues. CDR1 SGHTA and CDR2 FQGNSA come from the germline V gene. CDR3 DNA: TGTGCCAGCAGCTCCCGGACAGGGAACACTGAAGCTTTCTTT. This encodes CASSSRTGNTEAFF.

The V gene is TRBV19, the J gene TRBJ2-3; 8 bases agree with TRBD2. Germline V gives CDR1 LNHDA, CDR2 SQIVND (reference sequence). V trimming: 6 bases; J trimming: 6 bases; junction bases outside the gene matches: 14. The CDR3 has 16 amino acids. CDR3 sequence (DNA): TGTGCCAGTAGCCCCCACGCGGGACTAGGCATGGATACGCAGTATTTT. Residues: CASSPHAGLGMDTQYF.

This clone was observed a few times. The J gene is TRBJ2-2, the V gene TRBV27; TRBD2 aligns across 7 bases. Germline trimming cut 6 bases from V and 0 bases from J; bases unmatched to any gene: 13. The CDR3 sequence is 18 residues long. The germline CDR1 and CDR2 sequences are MNHEY and SMNVEV (reference sequence). The CDR3 loop is CASRSYWTRNSNTGELFF. The CDR3, as DNA: TGTGCCAGCAGATCATATTGGACTAGGAATTCGAACACCGGGGAGCTGTTTTTT.

This clone was found once. This chain links TRBV28 with TRBJ2-2; D uncertain. Germline lookup yields CDR1 MDHEN and CDR2 SYDVKM. V gave up 5 bases and J gave up 0 bases, with 7 bases separating them. The CDR3 runs to 14 residues. The CDR3 nucleotides are TGTGCCAGCAGTCTGACACCGAACACCGGGGAGCTGTTTTTT. Translated, it gives CASSLTPNTGELFF.

The rearrangement joins TRBV27 to TRBJ1-4; 9 nucleotides agree with TRBD1. The V gene's germline CDR1 is MNHEY and CDR2 SMNVEV (reference sequence). The CDR3 is made up of 16 amino acids. With 3 bases clipped from V and 10 bases from J, the junction kept 12 bases outside the gene matches. The CDR3 sequence: CASSLIGTGRVGKLFF. DNA for the CDR3: TGTGCCAGCAGTTTGATCGGGACAGGGAGGGTTGGAAAACTGTTTTTT.

This rearrangement joins TRBV7-9 to TRBJ1-6; 8 positions match TRBD1. V was pared by 1 base and J by 7 bases, with 0 bases of the junction left unmatched. Per the germline V gene, CDR1 is SEHNR and CDR2 is FQNEAQ (reference sequence). The CDR3 runs 14 residues. CDR3 protein: CASSLGTGNSPLHF. As DNA, the CDR3 is TGTGCCAGCAGCTTAGGGACAGGGAATTCACCCCTCCACTTT.

V and J are TRBV25-1 and TRBJ1-4; possibly TRBD1 for D (6 bases). The CDR3 has 16 residues. The V gene's germline CDR1 is MGHDK and CDR2 SYGVNS. The V gene lost 3 bases and the J gene lost 4 bases, with 15 bases spanning the gap. The CDR3 protein is CASSDPYRASNEKLFF. DNA of the CDR3: TGTGCCAGCAGTGACCCATACAGGGCCAGTAATGAAAAACTGTTTTTT.

The V and J genes are TRBV2 and TRBJ2-5; 7 bases match TRBD2. Germline V CDR1 and CDR2: SNHLY, FYNNEI. CDR3 length: 13 residues. After removal of 6 bases from V and 7 bases from J, the junction contained 8 bases not matched to a gene. The CDR3 region has the DNA TGTGCCAGCAGAGGACTAGTCGGGGGGACCCAGTACTTC. It yields the protein CASRGLVGGTQYF. The whole variable domain, filled in from reference TRBV2 and TRBJ2-5, reads EPEVTQTPSHQVTQMGQEVILRCVPISNHLYFYWYRQILGQKVEFLVSFYNNEISEKSEIFDDQFSVERPDGSNFTLKIRSTKLEDSAMYFCASRGLVGGTQYFGPGTRLLVL.

The chain has TRBV3-1 (or the pseudogene TRBV3-2) and TRBJ2-7, with D possibly TRBD1 on 5 matching bases. Trimming removed 3 bases from V and 3 bases from J, with 9 bases in between. From germline, CDR1 is LGHDT and CDR2 YNNKEL (reference sequence). This CDR3 has 13 amino acids. The chain's CDR3 is CASSQSRDYEQYF. The DNA of the CDR3 is TGTGCCAGCAGCCAGTCCAGGGACTACGAGCAGTACTTC.

V gene TRBV11-3 combines with J gene TRBJ1-1; D gene uncertain. Per the germline V gene, CDR1 is SGHNT and CDR2 is YENEEA. The V and J ends lost 5 bases and 0 bases respectively, with 7 bases between them. The CDR3 covers 13 residues. The CDR3 DNA follows: TGTGCCAGCAGCACAAACATGAACACTGAAGCTTTCTTT. Protein sequence: CASSTNMNTEAFF.

The chain links TRBV7-2 to TRBJ2-7; D is perhaps TRBD2 (6 bases). Trimming pared 1 base from V and 4 bases from J, leaving 17 bases between. This CDR3 has 16 amino acids. Germline assignment: CDR1 SGHTA and CDR2 FQGNSA. CDR3 sequence: CASSLGGLLTPYEQYF. Written as DNA, the CDR3 is TGTGCCAGCAGCTTAGGGGGACTTCTCACCCCTTACGAGCAGTACTTC.

Only a few counts were recorded for this clone. The CDR3 region is CASSMGRTGKNIQYF. In DNA form, the CDR3 reads TGTGCCAGTAGTATGGGTAGGACAGGGAAAAACATTCAGTACTTC. V and J are TRBV19 and TRBJ2-4; the match to TRBD1 covers 8 bases. Germline trimming cut 3 bases from V and 4 bases from J; bases unmatched to any gene: 5. This CDR3 spans 15 amino acids. CDR1 is LNHDA and CDR2 is SQIVND in the germline V gene (reference sequence). The full variable domain, completed using reference TRBV19 and TRBJ2-4, is DGGITQSPKYLFRKEGQNVTLSCEQNLNHDAMYWYRQDPGQGLRLIYYSQIVNDFQKGDIAEGYSVSREKKESFPLTVTSAQKNPTAFYLCASSMGRTGKNIQYFGAGTRLSVL.

J is TRBJ2-1 and V is TRBV7-9; TRBD2 matches at 7 bases. Germline values: CDR1 SEHNR, CDR2 FQNEAQ (reference sequence). V was clipped by 5 bases and J by 8 bases; unmatched bases: 18. The CDR3 extends over 17 amino acids. CDR3 protein: CASSPRRMGLAVDEQFF. The CDR3 nucleotides are TGTGCCAGCAGCCCCCGACGGATGGGGCTAGCGGTCGATGAGCAGTTCTTC.

The CDR3 DNA follows: TGTGCCAGCAGTTTAGCAGGGGGCCCCGGGGAGCTGTTTTTT. Translated: CASSLAGGPGELFF. This sequence joins TRBV28 and TRBJ2-2; 8 bases map to TRBD1. The germline V gene has CDR1 MDHEN and CDR2 SYDVKM. With 2 bases clipped from V and 6 bases from J, the junction kept 2 bases outside the gene matches. The CDR3 loop spans 14 amino acids. Looking up the rest from reference TRBV28 and TRBJ2-2 gives the full variable domain: DVKVTQSSRYLVKRTGEKVFLECVQDMDHENMFWYRQDPGLGLRLIYFSYDVKMKEKGDIPEGYSVSREKKERFSLILESASTNQTSMYLCASSLAGGPGELFFGEGSRLTVL.

The chain uses TRBV7-2 and TRBJ1-2; 8 nucleotides match TRBD1. Germline V lookup: CDR1 SGHTA, CDR2 FQGNSA. V was pared by 4 bases and J by 2 bases, with 6 bases of the junction left unmatched. CDR3 length: 15 residues. CDR3 sequence reads: CASSYQQGVNYGYTF. The CDR3 region has the DNA TGTGCCAGCAGCTACCAACAGGGGGTGAACTATGGCTACACCTTC.

This clone was observed once. The rearrangement links TRBV7-2 to TRBJ1-2; TRBD1 is a possible D gene (6 bases). The germline V and J ends were trimmed by 1 base and 1 base, with 16 bases remaining between them. CDR1 is SGHTA and CDR2 is FQGNSA in the germline V gene. The CDR3 is 17 residues long. As DNA, the CDR3 is TGTGCCAGCAGCTTAGTGGGAGGGAGGGGGTTTAACTATGGCTACACCTTC. It codes for CASSLVGGRGFNYGYTF.

V gene TRBV7-8 combines with J gene TRBJ1-3, with D maybe TRBD1 (6 bases). The germline V and J ends were trimmed by 7 bases and 9 bases, with 19 bases remaining between them. This CDR3 is built from 14 residues. Germline-derived CDR1 and CDR2 are SGHVS and FQNEAQ. CDR3 nucleotide sequence: TGTGCCAGCACTAACAGGGAGGGATACGGCACCATATATTTT. Amino acid sequence: CASTNREGYGTIYF.

The chain employs TRBV5-5 and TRBJ2-2; 8 bases agree with TRBD2. This CDR3 spans 16 amino acids. Germline loops: CDR1 SGHKS, CDR2 YYEKEE (reference sequence). V lost 2 bases to trimming and J lost 1 base; unmatched junction nucleotides: 4. CDR3 sequence reads: CASSFTGGMNTGELFF. The CDR3, as DNA: TGTGCCAGCAGCTTTACGGGGGGGATGAACACCGGGGAGCTGTTTTTT. Drawing the rest from reference TRBV5-5 and TRBJ2-2, the complete variable domain is DAGVTQSPTHLIKTRGQQVTLRCSPISGHKSVSWYQQVLGQGPQFIFQYYEKEERGRGNFPDRFSARQFPNYSSELNVNALLLGDSALYLCASSFTGGMNTGELFFGEGSRLTVL.

The chain uses TRBV12-2 and TRBJ1-5. TRBV12-2 is a pseudogene. This CDR3 has 15 amino acids. Here the CDR3 DNA reads TGTGCAAGTCGCTGGGGGGGGCGGAGGGATCAGCCCCAGCATTTT. This codes for CASRWGGRRDQPQHF.

This sequence joins TRBV19 and TRBJ1-5; 7 nucleotides align to TRBD1. This CDR3 comprises 13 residues. The germline V gene has CDR1 LNHDA and CDR2 SQIVND (reference sequence). V shed 5 bases, J shed 4 bases, and the junction held 2 bases outside the gene matches. The CDR3 reads CASSSDRNQPQHF. The CDR3 nucleotides read TGTGCCAGTAGTTCGGACAGGAATCAGCCCCAGCATTTT. Together with reference TRBV19 and TRBJ1-5, the CDR3 gives the full variable domain: DGGITQSPKYLFRKEGQNVTLSCEQNLNHDAMYWYRQDPGQGLRLIYYSQIVNDFQKGDIAEGYSVSREKKESFPLTVTSAQKNPTAFYLCASSSDRNQPQHFGDGTRLSIL.

The chain combines TRBV7-9 with TRBJ2-5; 11 bases align to TRBD1. CDR1 is SEHNR and CDR2 is FQNEAQ in the germline V gene (reference sequence). V lost 2 bases, J lost 4 bases, and 9 bases stayed unmatched. The CDR3 loop spans 17 amino acids. The CDR3 DNA is TGTGCCAGCAGCTTAAGGACAGGGGGCAGAGGTCGAGAGACCCAGTACTTC. This codes for CASSLRTGGRGRETQYF.